One and the same sample provided the 10 T cell receptor beta chains below, sequenced in a study of shared clonotypes between healthy human individuals. The data were produced by immunoSEQ multiplex PCR, yet TCRdb's version contains in-frame clones alone and is incomplete. Counted here are about 640,000 clones, approximately 79% occurring once; the ten biggest clones make up around 1.8%. Sample: memory CD4+ T cells sorted from blood. The subset denotes: CD45RA-negative fraction. The receptors derive from a woman under 40 in good health.

The chain joins TRBV7-2 to TRBJ1-4; 7 bases align to TRBD1. After removal of 6 bases from V and 7 bases from J, the junction contained 11 bases not matched to a gene. The CDR3 length is 15 residues. Per germline, CDR1 SGHTA and CDR2 FQGNSA. In nucleotides, the CDR3 is TGTGCCAGCAGACCTAAGACAGGGAATACTGAAAAACTGTTTTTT. It translates to CASRPKTGNTEKLFF. Together with reference TRBV7-2 and TRBJ1-4, the CDR3 gives the full variable domain: GAGVSQSPSNKVTEKGKDVELRCDPISGHTALYWYRQSLGQGLEFLIYFQGNSAPDKSGLPSDRFSAERTGGSVSTLTIQRTQQEDSAVYLCASRPKTGNTEKLFFGSGTQLSVL.

J is TRBJ1-5 and V is TRBV6-6, with TRBD1 matching 9 bases. CDR1 and CDR2 (germline): MNHNY, SVGAGI (reference sequence). The V segment lost 5 bases and the J segment 6 bases; nucleotides outside the gene matches: 11. This CDR3 contains 16 residues. CDR3 sequence reads: CASSTKVQGAGQPQHF. The CDR3 DNA sequence: TGTGCCAGCAGTACGAAGGTACAGGGGGCTGGTCAGCCCCAGCATTTT.

This clone has at least ten counts. The chain carries TRBV2 and TRBJ2-5; D perhaps matches TRBD1 (6 bases). The CDR3 sequence is 14 residues long. The V and J ends lost 1 base and 2 bases respectively, with 8 bases between them. Germline CDR1 and CDR2: SNHLY and FYNNEI. CDR3 amino acids: CASSEEQGQETQYF. CDR3 nucleotide sequence: TGTGCCAGCAGTGAAGAGCAGGGGCAAGAGACCCAGTACTTC. The variable domain in full, with the rest retrieved from reference TRBV2 and TRBJ2-5, is EPEVTQTPSHQVTQMGQEVILRCVPISNHLYFYWYRQILGQKVEFLVSFYNNEISEKSEIFDDQFSVERPDGSNFTLKIRSTKLEDSAMYFCASSEEQGQETQYFGPGTRLLVL.

The chain couples TRBV7-9 to TRBJ2-2; 10 bases align to TRBD1. There are 16 residues in the CDR3. Germline V gives CDR1 SEHNR, CDR2 FQNEAQ (reference sequence). The V and J ends lost 5 bases and 8 bases, in that order; junction bases with no gene match: 11. The DNA of the CDR3 is TGTGCCAGCAGCCAGACAGGGGGCAAGAAGACGGGGGAGCTGTTTTTT. This codes for CASSQTGGKKTGELFF.

The chain recombines TRBV18 with TRBJ2-5; no clear D. The CDR3 length is 20 residues. V lost 3 bases and J 2 bases, leaving 28 bases between the germline ends. From germline, CDR1 is KGHSH and CDR2 LQKENI. The CDR3 DNA follows: TGTGCCAGCTCACCTCCTAATTTGAGCGAACGAAAGATCTTACAAGAGACCCAGTACTTC. This sequence encodes CASSPPNLSERKILQETQYF.

The chain couples TRBV5-1 to TRBJ2-3; D unclear. CDR3 length: 14 amino acids. Trimming removed 2 bases at V and 3 bases at J, with 10 bases between. Germline V lookup: CDR1 SGHRS, CDR2 YFSETQ. The CDR3 DNA sequence: TGCGCCAGCAGCTTAGCCCGGTCGACAGATACGCAGTATTTT. Its translation is CASSLARSTDTQYF.

This sequence joins TRBV10-2 and TRBJ2-7, with D unresolved. The CDR3 sequence is 14 residues long. The V and J ends lost 8 bases and 2 bases respectively, with 16 bases between them. Germline values: CDR1 WSHSY, CDR2 SAAADI. The CDR3 region has the DNA TGCGCCAGCCTATACCCGGGCCTTCCCTACGAGCAGTACTTC. This gives the protein CASLYPGLPYEQYF.

The genes are TRBV10-1 and TRBJ2-5, with D hard to call. Germline assignment: CDR1 WNHNN and CDR2 SYGVQD (reference sequence). The CDR3 sequence is 14 residues long. V was trimmed by 3 bases and J by 4 bases, leaving 12 bases between them. The CDR3 region is CASSDPASSETQYF. DNA of the CDR3: TGCGCCAGCAGTGACCCGGCCAGCTCAGAGACCCAGTACTTC.

The sample holds one count of this clone. The rearrangement joins TRBV9 to TRBJ1-4; D is ambiguous. CDR1 and CDR2 (germline): SGDLS, YYNGEE. The V gene lost 0 bases and the J gene lost 5 bases, with 11 bases spanning the gap. The length of the CDR3 is 15 residues. CDR3 in amino acids: CASSVGQTQNEKLFF. CDR3 bases: TGTGCCAGCAGCGTAGGTCAAACCCAGAATGAAAAACTGTTTTTT. The whole variable domain, filled in from reference TRBV9 and TRBJ1-4, reads DSGVTQTPKHLITATGQRVTLRCSPRSGDLSVYWYQQSLDQGLQFLIQYYNGEERAKGNILERFSAQQFPDLHSELNLSSLELGDSALYFCASSVGQTQNEKLFFGSGTQLSVL.

This chain connects TRBV4-1 to TRBJ2-1; TRBD2 is a possible D gene (6 bases). Per the germline V gene, CDR1 is MGHRA and CDR2 is YSYEKL. Trimming removed 4 bases at V and 4 bases at J, with 11 bases between. This CDR3 has 14 amino acids. CDR3 in amino acids: CASSPTGLYNEQFF. In nucleotides, the CDR3 is TGCGCCAGCAGCCCCACGGGACTTTACAATGAGCAGTTCTTC.